This TCR beta chain was sequenced in a study of T cells in Graves' hyperthyroidism and ophthalmopathy (dated by TCRdb to the late 2010s). The study in broad terms: Peripheral blood samples were taken at the time of initial diagnosis, prior to any treatment. To identify TCR V-J signatures that set the groups apart, the researchers used a discovery cohort of about a hundred patients, made up of roughly 45 with Graves' ophthalmopathy and 57 with stable Graves' hyperthyroidism. Prospective prediction of ophthalmopathy was tested in an independent validation cohort of under 20 hyperthyroidism patients and approximately 17 patients who later progressed to ophthalmopathy. The approximately 100 discovery patients were randomly split 7:3 into training and test sets. The study also compared thyroid tissue and blood T-cell repertoires from a handful of Graves' hyperthyroidism patients. Following sampling, methimazole starting at 30 mg daily was given to hyperthyroidism patients, and high-dose intravenous methylprednisolone was given to ophthalmopathy patients. According to the paper, TCR Vbeta CDR3 sequencing was carried out on more than 120 peripheral blood samples, which came from fewer than 50 ophthalmopathy, approximately 78 hyperthyroidism and some 17 progressor patients. The study at large found these results: In cross-validation, a model built on a 13 V-J signature told ophthalmopathy apart from stable hyperthyroidism with approximately 90% sensitivity and approximately 81% specificity, and in testing the same model reached 80%/75%. Most expanded thyroid clonotypes (frequency above 0.001) were also detected in blood, a finding suggesting that blood repertoires may reflect thyroid immune responses. No statistical method was used to set the sample size in advance, and investigators knew the group allocation. In validation, the model predicted progression to ophthalmopathy a median of roughly 6.5 months before onset, with roughly 70% sensitivity and about 75% specificity.

About this clonotype itself: No cognate antigen has been identified for it. It has no much larger one-base neighbor in the sample; base qualities were not kept.

The TCR beta CDR3 regions were amplified from the RNA transcripts. The TCR CDR3 was subjected to a first round of RT-PCR using the HTBI primer set and the Qiagen OneStep RT-PCR kit. A second multiplex PCR round built the libraries, followed by size selection and purification. Sequencing of the libraries was done on an Illumina HiSeq2000 using paired-end 100 bp reads. As for the authors' bioinformatics: SOAPnuke was used to process the raw data, throwing out any read that contained adapters or uncalled bases, had a mean Phred below 15, or lacked an exact constant-primer or identifier match. COPE v1.2.5 was used to merge high-quality paired reads, and clonotypes were defined as unique nucleotide sequences. MiTCR v1.1 was used to align the clonotypes against IMGT TRBV, TRBD and TRBJ reference segments. Analysis was restricted to V-J combinations with a frequency above 0.0001, which covered over 98% of repertoires. The TCS score was defined as the ratio of F50 (clonal expansion) to E x V (chaos), calculated using BLOSUM62-based TCRdist between CDR3 peptides within each V-J. Welch's t-statistics and random forest reduced some 510 V-J features to 10 to 15, which were used in a naive Bayes classifier (R e1071). In-frame beta chains were kept once TCRdb had trimmed the public reads at Q25 with fastp and called clones with MiXCR. Rows matching on CDR3 protein sequence are summarized as one entry with the most common DNA and genes. TCRdb, not the original authors, processed these V and J calls. This sample comprises about half a million distinct CDR3 sequences, roughly 15% of them detected only once. Approximately 30% of the sample is in the top ten clones.

Moderately to severely active disease, a Clinical Activity Score of at least 3, a NOSPECS grade of at least 4, and a duration under 3 months were present in ophthalmopathy patients. Patients with uncontrolled infections, other autoimmune diseases, pregnancy or lactation were excluded. Clinical symptoms, serum thyroxine and TRAb, thyroid ultrasound, and orbital computed tomography formed the basis for the diagnoses. Ficoll-Paque density gradient centrifugation was used to isolate PBMCs from 8.5 to 10 ml of fresh peripheral blood. Total RNA was extracted with Trizol reagent, and quality was checked on an Agilent 2100 Bioanalyzer. Trimming takes 6 bases off V and 12 bases off J; junction bases not matched to a gene: 18. Reading from cysteine to phenylalanine, the CDR3 counts 16 amino acids. Only CDR3 DNA remains: 48 bases, in frame from the first base. Based on the germline V gene, the CDR1 and CDR2 sequences are LGHNT and FRNRAP.

The sequence joins TRBV12-5 to TRBJ2-1, with TRBD1 matching 9 junction bases. Sequenced input: blood. This clonotype was obtained from a woman under 40 with Graves' ophthalmopathy. The sequenced DNA: TGTGCTAGTGGCTGGCAGGGGGACAGGGCTTTGATAGCGCAGTTCTTC. This yields the protein CASGWQGDRALIAQFF. Beyond the CDR3, the reference TRBV12-5 and TRBJ2-1 genes provide the residues; the full variable domain reads: DARVTQTPRHKVTEMGQEVTMRCQPILGHNTVFWYRQTMMQGLELLAYFRNRAPLDDSGMPKDRFSAEMPDATLATLKIQPSEPRDSAVYFCASGWQGDRALIAQFFGPGTRLTVL.